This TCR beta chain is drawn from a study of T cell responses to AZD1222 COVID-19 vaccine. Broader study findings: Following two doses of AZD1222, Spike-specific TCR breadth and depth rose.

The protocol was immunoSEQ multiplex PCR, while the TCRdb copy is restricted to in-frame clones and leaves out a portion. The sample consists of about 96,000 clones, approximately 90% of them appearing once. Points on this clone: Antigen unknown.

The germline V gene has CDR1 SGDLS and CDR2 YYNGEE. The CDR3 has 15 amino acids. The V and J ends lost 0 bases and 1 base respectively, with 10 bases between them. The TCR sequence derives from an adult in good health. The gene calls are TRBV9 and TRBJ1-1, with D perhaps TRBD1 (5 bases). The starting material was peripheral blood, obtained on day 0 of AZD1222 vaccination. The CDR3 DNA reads TGTGCCAGCAGCGTAGGGGGGGTGCAGAACACTGAAGCTTTCTTT. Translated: CASSVGGVQNTEAFF.